This T cell receptor beta chain emerged from a study of human T cells and chemical hapten exposure. Background on the study: The study patch tested 0.01% DPC on the upper back and read results at 6 days.

Single cDNA molecules in the library carried unique molecular identifiers attached during preparation. TCRdb re-called the RACE reads through MiXCR, storing one row per CDR3 protein. The repertoire includes around 380,000 distinct CDR3 sequences, approximately 5% of them detected once, and over 2% sits in the top ten. Germline values: CDR1 DFQATT, CDR2 SNEGSKA (reference sequence). The ends lost 5 bases at V and 5 bases at J; junction bases unmatched: 4. The CDR3 has 14 amino acids. As for time point: patch test 1, 2 weeks after DPC sensitization. Treatment defined: therapeutic diphenylcyclopropenone sensitization with weekly scalp DPC.

This receptor was taken from a woman aged 50 to 65 with alopecia areata. Some clones in this sample may be carry-over from other donors' samples. The rearrangement links TRBV20-1 to TRBJ2-2; TRBD2 agrees at 11 bases. The sequencing used whole blood, collected in connection with sensitization to the hapten diphenylcyclopropenone (DPC). The CDR3 DNA sequence: TGCAGTGCTCTACGACTAGCGGGGACCGGGGAGCTGTTTTTT. The encoded protein is CSALRLAGTGELFF.